Given below is one T cell receptor (beta chain) in context. Repertoires were generated with immunoSEQ multiplex PCR, while TCRdb's copy carries only in-frame clones and drops some. This table has 40,000 or so clones, 82% appearing once. The record originates from a study of PD-L1 blockade in urothelial cancer. This CDR3 is 17 amino acids long. V trimming: 0 bases; J trimming: 4 bases; junction bases outside the gene matches: 8. In germline, CDR1 is GTSNPN, CDR2 SVGIG (reference sequence). This specimen was PBMCs, taken around atezolizumab (anti-PD-L1) treatment. The chain joins TRBV30 to TRBJ2-1, with 11 bases aligning to TRBD2. This receptor was taken from a man aged 55-75 years with urothelial cancer. The CDR3 coding sequence is TGTGCCTGGAGTGTAGCGCTAGCGGGGGGCGAATACAATGAGCAGTTCTTC. Amino acid sequence: CAWSVALAGGEYNEQFF.